This entry describes one T cell receptor beta chain. Some clones are missing from TCRdb's copy, which holds only in-frame ones; the method was immunoSEQ multiplex PCR. The repertoire includes approximately 300,000 clones, approximately 90% of them detected once, and 5.5% to 7% sits in the top ten. This CDR3 spans 15 amino acids. CDR1 and CDR2 from the germline V gene are MNHNS and SASEGT. Trimming cost V 3 bases and J 0 bases, with 11 bases left between them. The data are from a study of blood T cell repertoires in COVID-19. Looking at the study overall: Acute and convalescent COVID-19 specimens originated in the United States, Italy and Spain.

Individuals aged 18 to 89 years were recruited from about two dozen US areas. Donors in Cohort 3 who had recovered were those with two negative PCRs, healthcare professional clearance, or resolution of their symptoms. The sample was PBMCs or T cells enriched from blood (not recorded which). The genes are TRBV6-1 and TRBJ1-2; unclear D gene. The TCR was taken from a woman in her thirties who had recovered from COVID-19. The CDR3 loop reads CASSEEAGPNYGYTF. In DNA, the CDR3 is TGTGCCAGCAGTGAGGAGGCAGGACCTAACTATGGCTACACCTTC.